The TCR beta chain described here comes from a study of T cell responses to AZD1222 COVID-19 vaccine. Study context: Second doses that came at about 4 or about 12 weeks were put together. Whole-study findings and limits: Increases in Spike-specific TCR breadth and depth were seen after two AZD1222 doses. At 160-218 and 743-854, vaccine-associated CD4 TCRs were dominant, and they spanned spike.

Points on this clone: Its antigen remains unidentified.

Per germline, CDR1 SGHAT and CDR2 FQNNGV. Trimming left V 6 bases short and J 1 base short, with 3 bases between. CDR3 length: 11 residues. Clones were sequenced by immunoSEQ multiplex PCR, and TCRdb holds only the in-frame ones, with some missing. The data show around 140,000 clones, more than 85% seen once. The sequence derives from an adult in good health. The chain uses TRBV11-2 and TRBJ1-1; D not resolved. The specimen was peripheral blood, collected on day 0 of AZD1222 vaccination. CDR3 nucleotide sequence: TGTGCCAGCAGACAGAACACTGAAGCTTTCTTT. Amino acid sequence: CASRQNTEAFF.